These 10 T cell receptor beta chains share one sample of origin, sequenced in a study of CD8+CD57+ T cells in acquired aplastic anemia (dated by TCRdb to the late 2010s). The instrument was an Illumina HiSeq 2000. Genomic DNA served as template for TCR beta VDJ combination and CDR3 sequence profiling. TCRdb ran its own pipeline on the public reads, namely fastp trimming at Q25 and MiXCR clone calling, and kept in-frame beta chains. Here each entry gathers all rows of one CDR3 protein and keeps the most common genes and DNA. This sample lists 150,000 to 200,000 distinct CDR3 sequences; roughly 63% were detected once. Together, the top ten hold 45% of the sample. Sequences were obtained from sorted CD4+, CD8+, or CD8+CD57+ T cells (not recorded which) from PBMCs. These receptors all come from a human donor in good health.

CDR3 sequence reads: CASSWRADPSSGNTIYF. The CDR3 DNA follows: TGTGCCAGCAGCTGGAGGGCTGATCCGAGCTCTGGAAACACCATATATTTT. The genes are TRBV5-5 and TRBJ1-3; no clear D. CDR1 and CDR2 from the germline V gene are SGHKS and YYEKEE (reference sequence). V was trimmed by 3 bases and J by 0 bases, leaving 16 bases between them. This CDR3 comprises 17 residues.

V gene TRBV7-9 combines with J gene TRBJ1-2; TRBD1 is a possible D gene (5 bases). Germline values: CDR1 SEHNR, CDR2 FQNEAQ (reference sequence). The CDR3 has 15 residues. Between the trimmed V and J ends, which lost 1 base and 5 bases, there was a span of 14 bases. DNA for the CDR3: TGTGCCAGCAGCTTAGGTCCAGGGCCTGTGTATGGCTACACCTTC. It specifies CASSLGPGPVYGYTF.

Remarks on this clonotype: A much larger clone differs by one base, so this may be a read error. The CDR3 DNA follows: TGCAGCGTTGTGGGGACCCGGTCCTACGGGCAGTACTTC. Its protein product is CSVVGTRSYGQYF. This chain joins TRBV29-1 and TRBJ2-7; D is perhaps TRBD1 or TRBD2 (5 bases each). The germline V gene encodes CDR1 SQVTM and CDR2 ANQGSEA. This CDR3 comprises 13 residues.

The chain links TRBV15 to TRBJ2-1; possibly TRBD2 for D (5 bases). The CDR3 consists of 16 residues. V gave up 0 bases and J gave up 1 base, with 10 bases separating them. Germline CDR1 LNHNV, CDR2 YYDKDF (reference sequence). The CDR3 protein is CATSRDGSPSYNEQFF. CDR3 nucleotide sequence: TGTGCCACCAGCAGAGATGGGAGCCCGTCCTACAATGAGCAGTTCTTC.

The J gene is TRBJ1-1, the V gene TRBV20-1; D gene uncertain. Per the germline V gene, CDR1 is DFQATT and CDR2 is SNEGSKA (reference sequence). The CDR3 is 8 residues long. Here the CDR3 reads CKSSGAFF. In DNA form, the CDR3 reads TGCAAAAGTTCTGGGGCTTTCTTT.

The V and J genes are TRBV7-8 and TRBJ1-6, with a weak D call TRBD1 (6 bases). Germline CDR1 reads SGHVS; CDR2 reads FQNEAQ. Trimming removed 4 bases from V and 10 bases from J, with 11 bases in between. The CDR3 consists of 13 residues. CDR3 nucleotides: TGTGCCAGCAGCTACAGGGTCGGGTCACCCCTCCACTTT. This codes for CASSYRVGSPLHF.

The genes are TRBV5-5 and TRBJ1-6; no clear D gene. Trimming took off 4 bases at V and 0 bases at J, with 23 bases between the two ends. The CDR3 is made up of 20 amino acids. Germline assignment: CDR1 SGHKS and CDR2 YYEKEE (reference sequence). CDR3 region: CASSIGQAAFLSSYNSPLHF. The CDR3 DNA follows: TGTGCCAGCAGCATCGGGCAGGCGGCCTTTCTGAGCTCCTATAATTCACCCCTCCACTTT.

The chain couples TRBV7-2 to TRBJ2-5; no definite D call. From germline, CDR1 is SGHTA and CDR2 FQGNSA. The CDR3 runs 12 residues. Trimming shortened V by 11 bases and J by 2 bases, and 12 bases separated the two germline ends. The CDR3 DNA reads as TGTGCCTGGAGTTGGCAGCAAGAGACCCAGTACTTC. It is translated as CAWSWQQETQYF.

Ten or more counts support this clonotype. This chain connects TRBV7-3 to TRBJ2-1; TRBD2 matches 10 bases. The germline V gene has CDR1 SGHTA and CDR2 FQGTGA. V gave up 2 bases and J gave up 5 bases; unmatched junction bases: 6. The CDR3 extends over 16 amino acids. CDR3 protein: CASSLSSSGSDNEQFF. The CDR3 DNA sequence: TGTGCCAGCAGCTTATCGTCTAGCGGGAGCGACAATGAGCAGTTCTTC.

Written as DNA, the CDR3 is TGTGCCAGCAACGGTAGGGGCAGGGGGGAGCAGTTCTTC. Its protein product is CASNGRGRGEQFF. This sequence joins TRBV6-1 and TRBJ2-1; 7 bases are a match to TRBD1. Germline CDR1 is MNHNS and CDR2 is SASEGT. The ends lost 7 bases at V and 10 bases at J; junction bases unmatched: 10. The length of the CDR3 is 13 residues.